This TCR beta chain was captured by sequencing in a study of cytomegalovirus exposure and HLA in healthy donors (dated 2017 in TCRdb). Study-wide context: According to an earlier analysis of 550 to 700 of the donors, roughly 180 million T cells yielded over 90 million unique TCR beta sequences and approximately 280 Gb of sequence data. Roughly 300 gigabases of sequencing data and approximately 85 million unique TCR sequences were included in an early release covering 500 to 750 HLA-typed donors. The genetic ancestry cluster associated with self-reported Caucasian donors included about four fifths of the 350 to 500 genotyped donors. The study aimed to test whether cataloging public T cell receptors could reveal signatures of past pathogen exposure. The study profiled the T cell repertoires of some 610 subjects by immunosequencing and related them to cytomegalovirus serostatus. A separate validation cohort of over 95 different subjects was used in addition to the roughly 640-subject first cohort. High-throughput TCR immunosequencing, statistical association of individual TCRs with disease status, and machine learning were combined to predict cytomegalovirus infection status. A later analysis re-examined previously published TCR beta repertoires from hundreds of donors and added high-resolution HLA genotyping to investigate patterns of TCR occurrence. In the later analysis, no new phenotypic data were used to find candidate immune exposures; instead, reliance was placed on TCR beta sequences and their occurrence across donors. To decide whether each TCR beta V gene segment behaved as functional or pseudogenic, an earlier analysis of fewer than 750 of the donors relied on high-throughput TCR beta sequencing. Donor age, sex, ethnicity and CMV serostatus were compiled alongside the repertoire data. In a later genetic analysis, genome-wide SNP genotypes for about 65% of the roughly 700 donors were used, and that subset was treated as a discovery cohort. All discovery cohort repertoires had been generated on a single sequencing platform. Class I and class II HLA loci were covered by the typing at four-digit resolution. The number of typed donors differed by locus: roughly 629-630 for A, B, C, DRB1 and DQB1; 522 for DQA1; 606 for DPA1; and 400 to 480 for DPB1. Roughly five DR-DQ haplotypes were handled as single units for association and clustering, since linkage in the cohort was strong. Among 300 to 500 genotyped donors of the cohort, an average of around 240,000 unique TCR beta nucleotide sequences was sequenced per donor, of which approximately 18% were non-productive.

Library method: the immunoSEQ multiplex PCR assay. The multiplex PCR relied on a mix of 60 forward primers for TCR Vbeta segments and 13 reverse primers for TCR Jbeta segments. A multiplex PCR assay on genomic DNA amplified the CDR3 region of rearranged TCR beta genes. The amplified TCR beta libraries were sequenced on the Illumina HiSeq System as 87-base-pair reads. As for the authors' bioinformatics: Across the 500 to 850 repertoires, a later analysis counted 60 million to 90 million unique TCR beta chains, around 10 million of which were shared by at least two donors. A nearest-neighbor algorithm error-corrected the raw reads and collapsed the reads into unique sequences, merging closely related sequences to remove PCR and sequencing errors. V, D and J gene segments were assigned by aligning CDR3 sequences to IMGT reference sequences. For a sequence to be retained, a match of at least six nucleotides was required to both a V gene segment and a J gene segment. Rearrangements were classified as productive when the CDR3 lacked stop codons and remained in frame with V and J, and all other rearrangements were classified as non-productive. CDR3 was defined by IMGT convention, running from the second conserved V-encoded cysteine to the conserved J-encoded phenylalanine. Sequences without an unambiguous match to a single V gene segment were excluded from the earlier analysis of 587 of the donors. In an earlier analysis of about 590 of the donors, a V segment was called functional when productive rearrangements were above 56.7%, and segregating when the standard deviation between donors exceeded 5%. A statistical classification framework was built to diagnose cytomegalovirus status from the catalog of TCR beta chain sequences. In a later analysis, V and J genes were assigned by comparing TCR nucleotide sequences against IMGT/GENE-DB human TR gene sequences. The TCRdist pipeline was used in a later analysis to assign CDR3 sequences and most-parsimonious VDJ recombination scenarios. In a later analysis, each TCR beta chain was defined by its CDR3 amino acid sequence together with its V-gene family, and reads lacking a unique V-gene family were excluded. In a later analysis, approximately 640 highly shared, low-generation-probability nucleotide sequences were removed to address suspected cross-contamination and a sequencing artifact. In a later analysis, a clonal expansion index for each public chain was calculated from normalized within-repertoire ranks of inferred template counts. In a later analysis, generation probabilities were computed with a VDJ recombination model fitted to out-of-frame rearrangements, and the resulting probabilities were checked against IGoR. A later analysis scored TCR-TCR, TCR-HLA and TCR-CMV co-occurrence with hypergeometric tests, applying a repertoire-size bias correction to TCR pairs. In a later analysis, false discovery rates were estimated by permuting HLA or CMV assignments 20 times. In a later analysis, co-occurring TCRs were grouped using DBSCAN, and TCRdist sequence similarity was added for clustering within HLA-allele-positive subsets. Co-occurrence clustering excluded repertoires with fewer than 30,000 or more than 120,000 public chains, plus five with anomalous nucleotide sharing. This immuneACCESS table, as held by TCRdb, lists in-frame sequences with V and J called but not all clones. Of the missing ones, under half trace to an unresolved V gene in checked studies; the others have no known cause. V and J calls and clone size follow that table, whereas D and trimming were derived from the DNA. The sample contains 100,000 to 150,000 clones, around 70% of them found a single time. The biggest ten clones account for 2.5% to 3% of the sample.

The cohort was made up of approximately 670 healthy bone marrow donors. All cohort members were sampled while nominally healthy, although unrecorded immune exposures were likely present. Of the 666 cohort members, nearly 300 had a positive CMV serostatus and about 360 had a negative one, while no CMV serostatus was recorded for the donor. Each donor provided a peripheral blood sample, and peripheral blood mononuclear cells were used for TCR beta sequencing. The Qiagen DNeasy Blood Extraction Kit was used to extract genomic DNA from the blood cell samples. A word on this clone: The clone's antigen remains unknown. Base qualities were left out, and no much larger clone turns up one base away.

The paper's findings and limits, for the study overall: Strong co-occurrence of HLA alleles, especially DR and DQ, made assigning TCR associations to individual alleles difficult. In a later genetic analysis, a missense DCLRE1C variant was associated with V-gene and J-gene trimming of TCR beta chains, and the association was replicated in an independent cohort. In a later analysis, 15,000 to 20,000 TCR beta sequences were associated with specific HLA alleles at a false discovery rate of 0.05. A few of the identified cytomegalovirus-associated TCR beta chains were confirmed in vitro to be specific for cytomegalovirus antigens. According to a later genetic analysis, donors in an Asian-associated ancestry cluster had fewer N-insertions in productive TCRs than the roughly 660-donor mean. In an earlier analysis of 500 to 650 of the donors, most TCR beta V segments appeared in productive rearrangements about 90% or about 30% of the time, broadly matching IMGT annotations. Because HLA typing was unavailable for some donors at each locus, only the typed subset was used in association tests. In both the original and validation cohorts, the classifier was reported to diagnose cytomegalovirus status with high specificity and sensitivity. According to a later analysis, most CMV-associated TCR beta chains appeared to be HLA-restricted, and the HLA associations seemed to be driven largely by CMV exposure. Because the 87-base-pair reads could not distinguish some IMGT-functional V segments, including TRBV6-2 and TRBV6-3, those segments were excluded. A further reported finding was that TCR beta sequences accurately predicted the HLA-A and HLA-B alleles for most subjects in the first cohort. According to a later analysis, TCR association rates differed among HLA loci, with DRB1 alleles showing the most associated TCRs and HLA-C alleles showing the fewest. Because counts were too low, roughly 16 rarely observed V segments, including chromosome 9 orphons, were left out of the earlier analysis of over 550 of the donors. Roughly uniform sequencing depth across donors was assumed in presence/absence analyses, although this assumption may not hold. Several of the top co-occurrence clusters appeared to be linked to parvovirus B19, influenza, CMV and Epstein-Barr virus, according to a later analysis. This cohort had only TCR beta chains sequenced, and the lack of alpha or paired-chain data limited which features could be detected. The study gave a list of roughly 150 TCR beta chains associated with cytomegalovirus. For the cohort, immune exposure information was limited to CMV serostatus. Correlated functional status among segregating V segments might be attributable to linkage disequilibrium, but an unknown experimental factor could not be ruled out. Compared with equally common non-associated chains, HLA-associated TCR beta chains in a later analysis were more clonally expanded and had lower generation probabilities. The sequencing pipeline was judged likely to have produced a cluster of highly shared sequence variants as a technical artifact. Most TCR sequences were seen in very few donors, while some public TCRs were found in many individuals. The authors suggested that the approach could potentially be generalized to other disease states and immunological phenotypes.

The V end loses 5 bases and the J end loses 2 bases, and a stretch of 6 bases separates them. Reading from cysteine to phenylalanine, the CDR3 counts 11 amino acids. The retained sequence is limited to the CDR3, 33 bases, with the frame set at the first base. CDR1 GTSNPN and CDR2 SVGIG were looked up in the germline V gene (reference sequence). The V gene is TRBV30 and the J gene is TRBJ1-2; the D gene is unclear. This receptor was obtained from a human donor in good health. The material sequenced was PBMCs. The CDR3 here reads CAWELNYGYTF. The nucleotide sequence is TGTGCCTGGGAACTCAACTATGGCTACACCTTC.